These 29 T cell receptor beta chains came from one sample sequenced in a study of T cells in Graves' hyperthyroidism and ophthalmopathy. From RNA transcripts, TCR beta CDR3 regions were amplified. The HTBI primer set was used in a first-round RT-PCR of the TCR CDR3. Using its own MiXCR run on the multiplex PCR reads, TCRdb lists one record per CDR3 protein. The data contain roughly 720,000 distinct CDR3 sequences, 15% to 20% of them singletons. The sample consisted of blood. The receptor source for this set is a man aged 50 to 59 with Graves' hyperthyroidism.

This clonotype was observed at least ten times. This chain links TRBV29-1 with TRBJ2-2; D gene unclear. Trimming cost V 0 bases and J 2 bases, with 4 bases left between them. The germline CDR1 and CDR2 sequences are SQVTM and ANQGSEA. The CDR3 runs 13 residues. The CDR3 DNA reads TGCAGCGTTGAAGAGTATAACACCGGGGAGCTGTTTTTT. Translating it yields CSVEEYNTGELFF.

The chain combines TRBV20-1 with TRBJ2-3; 14 positions match TRBD2. This CDR3 contains 16 residues. V shed 5 bases and J 1 base; nucleotides not matched to a gene: 5. Germline V gives CDR1 DFQATT, CDR2 SNEGSKA (reference sequence). The CDR3 loop is CSARGTSGSGTDTQYF. The CDR3, as DNA: TGCAGTGCTCGGGGGACTAGCGGGAGTGGCACAGATACGCAGTATTTT.

The V gene is TRBV13, the J gene TRBJ2-4; unclear D gene. The CDR3 has 14 amino acids. Germline assignment: CDR1 PRHDT and CDR2 FYEKMQ (reference sequence). The V and J ends lost 5 bases and 7 bases respectively, with 15 bases between them. For the CDR3, the DNA is TGTGCCAGCAGCCACCAGGAGAAGAGTAACATTCAGTACTTC. This codes for CASSHQEKSNIQYF.

Many counts were recorded for this clonotype. This sequence joins TRBV7-2 and TRBJ2-3; the D gene could be TRBD1 or TRBD2 (5 bases each). Germline assignment: CDR1 SGHTA and CDR2 FQGNSA. The CDR3 length is 15 residues. V lost 1 base and J lost 8, with 16 bases in between. The CDR3 DNA is TGTGCCAGCAGCTTAGTTGGGGGTTCGGATACTACGCAGTATTTT. It is translated as CASSLVGGSDTTQYF.

This clonotype was counted many times. The chain has TRBV7-3 and TRBJ2-2, with TRBD2 as a possible D gene (6 bases). Trimming stripped 0 bases from V and 4 bases from J, with 15 bases between. This CDR3 region has 17 residues. Germline V gives CDR1 SGHTA, CDR2 FQGTGA. The CDR3 DNA follows: TGTGCCAGCAGCTTAACGCCAGGGCGAGCGGGCACCGGGGAGCTGTTTTTT. This translates into CASSLTPGRAGTGELFF.

This clonotype has a count of ten or more. The chain is built from TRBV20-1 and TRBJ2-3; 10 nucleotides agree with TRBD2. The CDR3 contains 15 residues. The trim removed 6 bases at V and 3 bases at J, leaving 9 bases unmatched. Germline loops: CDR1 DFQATT, CDR2 SNEGSKA (reference sequence). The CDR3 region has the DNA TGCAGTGCCCTAGCGGGAGATCGTGGAACAGATACGCAGTATTTT. It codes for CSALAGDRGTDTQYF.

The chain combines TRBV19 with TRBJ2-2, with 8 nucleotides matching TRBD1. Germline CDR1 reads LNHDA; CDR2 reads SQIVND (reference sequence). The CDR3 totals 13 residues. V was clipped by 10 bases and J by 3 bases; unmatched bases: 4. CDR3: CATGTGDTGELFF. The CDR3 DNA follows: TGTGCCACCGGGACAGGAGACACCGGGGAGCTGTTTTTT.

Ten or more counts support this clonotype. The chain links TRBV10-3 to TRBJ1-5; tentative D call: TRBD1 (6 bases). V lost 10 bases, J lost 3 bases, and 16 bases lay in between. The CDR3 length is 14 residues. In germline, CDR1 is ENHRY, CDR2 SYGVKD. The CDR3 sequence is CATTGTINNQPQHF. CDR3 in DNA: TGTGCCACCACAGGGACTATCAACAATCAGCCCCAGCATTTT.

The rearrangement links TRBV7-2 to TRBJ2-2, with D uncertain. Trimming cost V 3 bases and J 2 bases, with 13 bases left between them. CDR1 is SGHTA, CDR2 FQGNSA, per germline. CDR3 length equals 16 residues. The CDR3 region has the DNA TGTGCCAGCAGCTTCGTATCAGGAATAAACACCGGGGAGCTGTTTTTT. Protein: CASSFVSGINTGELFF.

This clonotype appeared a few times. The DNA of the CDR3 is TGTGCCACCAGTGATTCTACACGGTTTGGCTATGGCTACACCTTC. Protein sequence: CATSDSTRFGYGYTF. This rearrangement joins TRBV24-1 to TRBJ1-2; no firm D call. V was pared by 2 bases and J by 4 bases, with 13 bases between. Germline loops: CDR1 KGHDR, CDR2 SFDVKD. The CDR3 runs 15 residues.

V gene TRBV7-3 combines with J gene TRBJ2-2; TRBD2 matches at 11 bases. The CDR3 loop spans 16 amino acids. Germline V gene data show CDR1 as SGHTA and CDR2 as FQGTGA. The junction had 4 bases not matched to a gene; V was cut back by 1 base and J by 6 bases. This CDR3 reads CASSLISGRAAGELFF. CDR3 DNA sequence: TGTGCCAGCAGCTTAATTAGCGGGAGGGCGGCCGGGGAGCTGTTTTTT.

There are many counts of this clonotype. The gene calls are TRBV7-9 and TRBJ2-7, with D possibly TRBD2 on 5 matching bases. This CDR3 contains 14 residues. In germline, CDR1 is SEHNR, CDR2 FQNEAQ (reference sequence). V was pared by 5 bases and J by 5 bases, with 16 bases between. CDR3 sequence reads: CASSPSGSYHEQYF. The DNA for the CDR3 is TGTGCCAGCAGCCCGTCGGGGAGTTACCACGAGCAGTACTTC.

This clonotype was counted only a few times. Just one base apart from a much larger clone, this may be a read error. This chain links TRBV5-6 with TRBJ2-7, with 7 bases matching TRBD1. The germline gives CDR1 SGHDT, CDR2 YYEEEE. The CDR3 has 14 residues. The DNA for the CDR3 is TGTGCCAGCAGCTGGGGACAGAATTCTTACGGGCAGTACTTC. This gives the protein CASSWGQNSYGQYF.

This clonotype has just a few counts. This rearrangement joins TRBV12-3 or TRBV12-4 to TRBJ2-1; TRBD2 is a possible D gene (6 bases). Trimming left V 4 bases short and J 9 bases short, with 13 bases between. There are 13 residues in the CDR3. The CDR3 nucleotides are TGTGCCAGCAGTTGGGGCGCGGGATCTGAGCAGTTCTTC. Translation: CASSWGAGSEQFF.

This clonotype was counted many times. The chain is built from TRBV27 and TRBJ2-7; D is perhaps TRBD1 (6 bases). CDR1 MNHEY and CDR2 SMNVEV come from the germline V gene (reference sequence). The CDR3 is 17 amino acids. The V end was cut by 4 bases, the J end by 7 bases, with 26 bases between. The CDR3 DNA reads TGTGCCAGCAGTTCGCCCTTGGTAGCAGGGGCTCCGGGTGAGCAGTACTTC. This encodes CASSSPLVAGAPGEQYF.

The chain recombines TRBV30 with TRBJ2-3; a possible D gene is TRBD2 (6 bases). V lost 2 bases and J lost 0, with 12 bases in between. From germline, CDR1 is GTSNPN and CDR2 SVGIG (reference sequence). The CDR3 length is 15 residues. The CDR3 nucleotides are TGTGCCTGGAGTCTCCTAGGAGGGAGCACAGATACGCAGTATTTT. Its protein product is CAWSLLGGSTDTQYF.

The CDR3 is CASSDVSYGYTF. CDR3 in DNA: TGTGCCAGCAGTGATGTTAGCTATGGCTACACCTTC. V usage is TRBV25-1 and J usage is TRBJ1-2, with unresolved D. This CDR3 is built from 12 residues. The germline CDR1 and CDR2 sequences are MGHDK and SYGVNS. With 3 bases removed from V and 4 bases from J, the gap between germline ends came to 6 bases.

J is TRBJ1-1 and V is TRBV2; D gene unclear. V was clipped by 5 bases and J by 7 bases, with 11 bases between them. Germline V gene lookup returns CDR1 SNHLY and CDR2 FYNNEI. The CDR3 length is 12 residues. The DNA for the CDR3 is TGTGCCAGCAGTTGGGAAGTGGGTGAAGCTTTCTTT. Its protein is CASSWEVGEAFF.

This chain's CDR3 is CSAVTGGTYGYTF. The CDR3 coding sequence is TGCAGTGCAGTCACAGGGGGCACCTATGGCTACACCTTC. The chain employs TRBV20-1 and TRBJ1-2; 9 bases are a match to TRBD1. Looked up from germline, CDR1 is DFQATT and CDR2 is SNEGSKA (reference sequence). This CDR3 is 13 amino acids long. V was clipped by 6 bases and J by 4 bases; unmatched bases: 6.

V and J are TRBV3-1 and TRBJ1-6; D unresolved. Per germline, CDR1 LGHDT and CDR2 YNNKEL (reference sequence). The CDR3 has 15 residues. With 0 bases removed from V and 6 bases from J, the gap between germline ends came to 9 bases. The CDR3 loop is CASSQETWVNSPLHF. The CDR3 DNA reads as TGTGCCAGCAGCCAAGAGACATGGGTTAATTCACCCCTCCACTTT.

The chain couples TRBV11-2 to TRBJ1-3; D uncertain. The CDR3 spans 16 residues. Germline V gene data show CDR1 as SGHAT and CDR2 as FQNNGV. The V gene lost 4 bases and the J gene lost 0 bases, with 13 bases spanning the gap. The CDR3 DNA is TGTGCCAGCAGCTCCCGGAGGGAGCTCTCTGGAAACACCATATATTTT. It codes for CASSSRRELSGNTIYF.

Many counts were recorded for this clonotype. The chain is built from TRBV7-9 and TRBJ1-4, with a weak D call TRBD1 (6 bases). Germline CDR1 and CDR2: SEHNR and FQNEAQ (reference sequence). This CDR3 is built from 13 residues. The V and J ends lost 6 bases and 8 bases respectively, with 13 bases between them. The CDR3 sequence is CASRPQGNEKLFF. In nucleotides, the CDR3 is TGTGCCAGCAGGCCTCAGGGGAACGAAAAACTGTTTTTT.

This clonotype occurred many times. The chain recombines TRBV2 with TRBJ2-2; 7 bases align to TRBD2. Trimming at V came to 4 bases and at J to 1 base, leaving 6 bases not matched to a gene. CDR3 length equals 16 residues. Per germline, CDR1 SNHLY and CDR2 FYNNEI. CDR3 sequence: CASSVEGGGNTGELFF. In DNA form, the CDR3 reads TGTGCCAGCAGTGTTGAGGGCGGGGGGAACACCGGGGAGCTGTTTTTT.

This clonotype was seen repeatedly, ten times or more. The rearrangement uses TRBV28 and TRBJ1-2; tentatively, D is TRBD1 (6 bases). Looked up from germline, CDR1 is MDHEN and CDR2 is SYDVKM. With 5 bases removed from V and 2 bases from J, the gap between germline ends came to 15 bases. The CDR3 has 15 amino acids. CDR3 bases: TGTGCCAGCAGTAATCGGGGGGCTCCCAACTATGGCTACACCTTC. It yields the protein CASSNRGAPNYGYTF.

This clonotype has a single count. The chain uses TRBV11-2 and TRBJ1-2, with TRBD1 identical over 7 bases. CDR1 SGHAT and CDR2 FQNNGV come from the germline V gene. The CDR3 is 15 amino acids. Trimming removed 5 bases from V and 0 bases from J; junction bases left unmatched: 6. This CDR3 is CASSPQGSSNYGYTF. The CDR3 coding sequence is TGTGCCAGCAGCCCACAGGGGTCTTCTAACTATGGCTACACCTTC.

This sequence joins TRBV13 and TRBJ2-3; maybe TRBD2 (5 bases). The CDR3 length is 12 residues. Trimming shortened V by 10 bases and J by 4 bases, and 12 bases separated the two germline ends. In germline, CDR1 is PRHDT, CDR2 FYEKMQ (reference sequence). The DNA for the CDR3 is TGTGCCACTAGCCGTGGGGCAGATACGCAGTATTTT. It is translated as CATSRGADTQYF.

The chain recombines TRBV7-9 with TRBJ2-6; the D gene could be TRBD1 or TRBD2 (5 bases each). Per the germline V gene, CDR1 is SEHNR and CDR2 is FQNEAQ (reference sequence). V was clipped by 7 bases and J by 1 base, with 17 bases between them. The CDR3 runs to 17 residues. The CDR3 protein is CASIGEGLRSGANVLTF. In DNA, the CDR3 is TGTGCCAGCATAGGAGAGGGGCTCCGTTCTGGGGCCAACGTCCTGACTTTC.

This chain connects TRBV9 to TRBJ2-5; 8 nucleotides match TRBD1. The germline CDR1 and CDR2 sequences are SGDLS and YYNGEE. Trimming at V came to 0 bases and at J to 2 bases, leaving 6 bases not matched to a gene. The CDR3 runs to 16 residues. CDR3 in amino acids: CASSVALWDRQETQYF. CDR3 bases: TGTGCCAGCAGCGTAGCTTTGTGGGACAGGCAAGAGACCCAGTACTTC.

This clonotype was picked up many times. The V and J genes are TRBV10-3 and TRBJ2-7; TRBD1 matches 7 bases. The V gene end was trimmed by 0 bases and the J gene end by 2 bases; junction bases not matched to a gene: 7. Germline-derived CDR1 and CDR2 are ENHRY and SYGVKD. CDR3 length: 16 amino acids. In DNA, the CDR3 is TGTGCCATCAGTGAGTCGACAGGGCTCGCGACCTACGAGCAGTACTTC. Translated: CAISESTGLATYEQYF.